This record looks at one T cell receptor (beta chain) sequence and its context. The antigen remains undetermined. This sample was included in a study of post-analysis software for immune sequencing data. Findings and limits, study-wide: In patients, TRBV5-6, TRBV5-1 and TRBV20-1 belonged to five TRBV segments found more frequently than in controls. Samples prepared in the same batch strongly co-clustered by F measure.

Built from TCR beta cDNA, the libraries had unique molecular identifiers in them. Each batch of 1 to 10 million T cells produced roughly 0.5 million cDNA molecules. TCRdb called the PCR reads again in MiXCR, with one record for every CDR3 protein. The table lists 350,000 to 500,000 distinct CDR3 sequences, approximately 38% of them singletons. The V gene lost 3 bases and the J gene lost 1 base, with 15 bases spanning the gap. Germline values: CDR1 DFQATT, CDR2 SNEGSKA (reference sequence). This CDR3 has 15 amino acids. The TCR comes from a girl under 10 years old with multiple sclerosis. V and J are TRBV20-1 and TRBJ2-5, with D perhaps TRBD2 (6 bases). The specimen sequenced was blood. The CDR3 DNA reads TGCAGTGCTAGTCCCTCTGCGGGGCGCCAAGAGACCCAGTACTTC. Its translation is CSASPSAGRQETQYF.